The next 18 T cell receptor beta chains were all read from a single sample in a study of identical twins. MiXCR, run by TCRdb on the 5' RACE reads, gives a single entry per CDR3 protein. The repertoire includes approximately 600,000 distinct CDR3 sequences, roughly 9.5% of them detected once, and 2.5% to 3.5% sits in the top ten. The same sample was also used in a study of yellow fever vaccine responses in identical twins.

Material for sequencing was PBMCs. The receptors come from a young woman in good health.

The chain has TRBV27 and TRBJ2-5; D is possibly TRBD1 or TRBD2 (6 bases each). CDR3 size: 16 residues. V lost 3 bases to trimming and J lost 6 bases, with 20 bases between them. Germline V CDR1 and CDR2: MNHEY, SMNVEV (reference sequence). DNA for the CDR3: TGTGCCAGCAGTTTGGGGGCCCGGGGGCTAGGGCAGACCCAGTACTTC. Protein sequence: CASSLGARGLGQTQYF.

This sequence joins TRBV28 and TRBJ2-5, with 7 bases matching TRBD1. CDR1 MDHEN and CDR2 SYDVKM come from the germline V gene. J was trimmed by 5 bases and V by 5 bases; bases with no gene match: 8. This CDR3 spans 14 amino acids. CDR3 sequence reads: CASSPDRTVETQYF. DNA for the CDR3: TGTGCCAGCAGTCCGGACAGGACTGTGGAGACCCAGTACTTC.

Many counts were recorded for this clonotype. The chain combines TRBV20-1 with TRBJ2-1; D may be TRBD2 (5 bases). V was pared by 1 base and J by 14 bases, with 21 bases between. The CDR3 length is 14 residues. Germline V lookup: CDR1 DFQATT, CDR2 SNEGSKA (reference sequence). The CDR3 DNA is TGCAGTGCTAGAGTAGCTAGCACGAGCGTATCTGAGTTCTTC. Translating gives CSARVASTSVSEFF.

This rearrangement joins TRBV12-3 or TRBV12-4 to TRBJ2-6; 9 bases are shared with TRBD1. Unmatched junction bases numbered 3, after V lost 6 bases and J lost 0 bases. The CDR3 spans 16 residues. CDR3 bases: TGTGCCAGCAGGCCGACAGGGGGCTCTGGGGCCAACGTCCTGACTTTC. The encoded protein is CASRPTGGSGANVLTF.

This clonotype was recorded at least ten times. This chain connects TRBV3-1 to TRBJ1-5; D not resolved. V gave up 1 base and J gave up 7 bases, with 8 bases separating them. Germline CDR1 is LGHDT and CDR2 is YNNKEL (reference sequence). The CDR3 spans 13 residues. The CDR3 here is CASSQAGGQPQHF. CDR3 sequence (DNA): TGTGCCAGCAGCCAAGCAGGCGGACAGCCCCAGCATTTT.

This clonotype appeared many times. The V and J genes are TRBV7-2 and TRBJ2-7; maybe TRBD2 (6 bases). The V gene lost 7 bases and the J gene lost 2 bases, with 18 bases spanning the gap. Germline V gene sequence: CDR1 SGHTA, CDR2 FQGNSA. CDR3 length: 15 residues. The CDR3 nucleotides read TGTGCCAGCACCCCGTGGGCGGGGAGTACCTACGAGCAGTACTTC. Its protein is CASTPWAGSTYEQYF.

This clonotype was recorded once. The chain combines TRBV30 with TRBJ2-3, with D maybe TRBD1 (5 bases). Trimming stripped 3 bases from V and 6 bases from J, with 25 bases between. In germline, CDR1 is GTSNPN, CDR2 SVGIG (reference sequence). CDR3 length equals 17 residues. CDR3 residues: CAWSDRYGRGSKDTQYF. The CDR3, as DNA: TGTGCCTGGAGCGACCGATATGGTAGGGGAAGTAAGGATACGCAGTATTTT.

This clonotype was seen more than once but under ten times. The V call is TRBV10-3, the J call TRBJ1-1; D may be TRBD1 (6 bases). V was trimmed by 3 bases and J by 5 bases, leaving 13 bases between them. The CDR3 runs to 14 residues. Germline V CDR1 and CDR2: ENHRY, SYGVKD. CDR3 residues: CAISDAGDGTEAFF. The CDR3, as DNA: TGTGCCATCAGTGACGCAGGGGATGGTACTGAAGCTTTCTTT.

This clonotype has at least ten counts. This chain joins TRBV29-1 and TRBJ2-7; 7 nucleotides align to TRBD2. The trim removed 4 bases at V and 5 bases at J, leaving 8 bases unmatched. CDR1 is SQVTM and CDR2 is ANQGSEA in the germline V gene. The CDR3 consists of 13 residues. The CDR3 region has the DNA TGCAGCGTTGGGGGCGGGAGTTACAACGAGCAGTACTTC. Its translation: CSVGGGSYNEQYF.

This chain connects TRBV6-9 to TRBJ1-5, with D uncertain. This CDR3 comprises 14 residues. Trimming stripped 7 bases from V and 0 bases from J, with 10 bases between. Germline V gene lookup returns CDR1 MNHGY and CDR2 SVAAGI. CDR3 loop: CASTPGSSNQPQHF. Written as DNA, the CDR3 is TGTGCCAGCACCCCGGGCAGTAGCAATCAGCCCCAGCATTTT.

The J gene is TRBJ2-1, the V gene TRBV7-2; D possibly corresponds to TRBD1 (5 bases). Germline CDR1 reads SGHTA; CDR2 reads FQGNSA. V dropped 4 bases and J dropped 0 bases, with 10 bases sitting between them. The length of the CDR3 is 15 residues. This CDR3 is CASSYDSTSYNEQFF. The CDR3 nucleotides read TGTGCCAGCAGCTACGACAGTACCTCCTACAATGAGCAGTTCTTC.

This clonotype came up many times. The V call is TRBV7-2, the J call TRBJ2-1; D not resolved. Germline assignment: CDR1 SGHTA and CDR2 FQGNSA. This CDR3 spans 13 amino acids. V lost 4 bases to trimming and J lost 9 bases, with 13 bases between them. The CDR3 DNA follows: TGTGCCAGCAGCTCCCACCCCCCCGCTGAGCAGTTCTTC. This sequence encodes CASSSHPPAEQFF.

This chain links TRBV7-9 with TRBJ2-6; D is perhaps TRBD1 (5 bases). The CDR3 extends over 16 amino acids. The germline gives CDR1 SEHNR, CDR2 FQNEAQ (reference sequence). V was pared by 5 bases and J by 0 bases, with 11 bases between. CDR3 nucleotide sequence: TGTGCCAGCAGCAGAAGACAGCTCTCTGGGGCCAACGTCCTGACTTTC. Protein: CASSRRQLSGANVLTF.

There are many counts of this clonotype. V usage is TRBV12-3 or TRBV12-4 and J usage is TRBJ2-1; 7 bases agree with TRBD1. Trimming took 4 bases from V and 9 from J; bases not matched to a gene: 15. This CDR3 region has 16 residues. This CDR3 reads CASSSRDSNVRSEQFF. The CDR3, as DNA: TGTGCCAGCAGTTCCCGGGACAGTAATGTTCGTAGTGAGCAGTTCTTC.

The table lists this clonotype with a few counts. V is TRBV11-2 and J is TRBJ2-7; 12 bases align to TRBD1. The germline V gene encodes CDR1 SGHAT and CDR2 FQNNGV. CDR3 length: 15 residues. J lost 5 bases, V lost 2 bases, and 4 bases had no gene match. This CDR3 is CASSLPGTGGNEQYF. As DNA, the CDR3 is TGTGCCAGCAGCTTACCCGGGACAGGGGGCAACGAGCAGTACTTC.

Only a few counts were recorded for this clonotype. J is TRBJ2-1 and V is TRBV2, with a possible D match to TRBD2 (7 bases). Between the trimmed V and J ends, which lost 6 bases and 6 bases, there was a span of 12 bases. The CDR3 consists of 13 residues. CDR1 is SNHLY and CDR2 is FYNNEI in the germline V gene. The CDR3: CASRGGGRNEQFF. For the CDR3, the DNA is TGTGCCAGCAGAGGGGGGGGTCGCAATGAGCAGTTCTTC.

This clonotype was seen a handful of times. J is TRBJ2-1 and V is TRBV13; 8 nucleotides match TRBD2. The CDR3 runs 15 residues. V lost 3 bases to trimming and J lost 7 bases; unmatched junction nucleotides: 8. CDR1 is PRHDT, CDR2 FYEKMQ, per germline (reference sequence). CDR3 sequence: CASSFIREGRNEQFF. Written as DNA, the CDR3 is TGTGCCAGCAGCTTCATCCGGGAGGGCCGAAATGAGCAGTTCTTC.

This clonotype was seen at least ten times. The chain couples TRBV29-1 to TRBJ2-5; the match to TRBD1 covers 7 bases. Germline lookup yields CDR1 SQVTM and CDR2 ANQGSEA. V dropped 7 bases and J dropped 4; count of bases not matched to a gene: 6. The CDR3 is 12 residues long. CDR3 in amino acids: CSAHQGVETQYF. CDR3 nucleotide sequence: TGCAGCGCACACCAGGGGGTAGAGACCCAGTACTTC.